This entry describes one T cell receptor (beta chain). Its antigen is not known. This record belongs to a study of vaccination and CD4 T cells after COVID-19. For the study at large: Each enrolled participant received a two-dose regimen of either BNT162b2 or mRNA-1273 vaccine. Control cultures received a CEFX pool, an HIV-1 Nef pool, or no peptide.

The V gene lost 6 bases and the J gene lost 1 base, with 10 bases spanning the gap. The CDR3 is 13 residues long. CDR1 LNHDA and CDR2 SQIVND come from the germline V gene (reference sequence). The assay that was used to sequence DNA from cultured CD4+ T cells was the Oncomine TCR Beta short-read assay. TCRdb analysed the PCR reads with MiXCR anew, one entry per CDR3 protein. The sample records fewer than 15,000 distinct CDR3 sequences, over 60% being singletons. Treatment in this sample: approximately nine-day PBMC culture with coronavirus spike peptide pools or control peptides (ViraFEST assay). The clonotype originates from a human donor who had recovered from COVID-19. The sequences come from CD4+ T cells from blood, cultured in vitro, collected before SARS-CoV-2 vaccination. The rearrangement uses TRBV19 and TRBJ2-7; possibly TRBD2 for D (6 bases). The CDR3 sequence is CASRPGTSYEQYF. As DNA, the CDR3 is TGTGCCAGTAGGCCCGGGACTTCCTACGAGCAGTACTTC.